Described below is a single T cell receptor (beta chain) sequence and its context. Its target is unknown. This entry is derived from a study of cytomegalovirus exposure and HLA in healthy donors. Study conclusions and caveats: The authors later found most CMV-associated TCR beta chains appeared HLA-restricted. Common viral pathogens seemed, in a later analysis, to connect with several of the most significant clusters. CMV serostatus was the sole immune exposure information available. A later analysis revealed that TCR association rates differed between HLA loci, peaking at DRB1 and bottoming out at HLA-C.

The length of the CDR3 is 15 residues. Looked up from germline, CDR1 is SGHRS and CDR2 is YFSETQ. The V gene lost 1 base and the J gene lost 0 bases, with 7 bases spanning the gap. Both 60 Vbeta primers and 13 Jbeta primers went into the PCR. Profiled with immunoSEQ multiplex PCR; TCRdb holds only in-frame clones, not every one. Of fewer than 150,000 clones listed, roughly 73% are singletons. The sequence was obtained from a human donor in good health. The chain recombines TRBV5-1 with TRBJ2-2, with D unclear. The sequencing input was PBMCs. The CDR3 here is CASSLLSPNTGELFF. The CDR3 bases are TGCGCCAGCAGCTTGCTCTCCCCGAACACCGGGGAGCTGTTTTTT.